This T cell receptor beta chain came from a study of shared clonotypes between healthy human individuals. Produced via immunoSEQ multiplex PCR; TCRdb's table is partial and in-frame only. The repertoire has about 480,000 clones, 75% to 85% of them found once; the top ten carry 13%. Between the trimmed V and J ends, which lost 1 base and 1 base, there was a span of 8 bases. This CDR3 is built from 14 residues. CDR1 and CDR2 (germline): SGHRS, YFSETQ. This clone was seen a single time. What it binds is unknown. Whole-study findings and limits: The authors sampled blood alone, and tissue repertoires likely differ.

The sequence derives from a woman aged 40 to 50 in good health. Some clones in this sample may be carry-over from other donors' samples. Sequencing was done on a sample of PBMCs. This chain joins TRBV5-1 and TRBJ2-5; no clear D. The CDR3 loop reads CASSLPGPQETQYF. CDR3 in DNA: TGCGCCAGCAGCTTGCCTGGGCCCCAAGAGACCCAGTACTTC. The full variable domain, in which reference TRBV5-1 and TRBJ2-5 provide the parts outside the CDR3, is KAGVTQTPRYLIKTRGQQVTLSCSPISGHRSVSWYQQTPGQGLQFLFEYFSETQRNKGNFPGRFSGRQFSNSRSEMNVSTLELGDSALYLCASSLPGPQETQYFGPGTRLLVL.